This TCR beta chain was sequenced during a study of identical twins. General study results and limits: Model-predicted out-of-frame TCR alpha sharing fell below observed values in monozygotic twins.

CDR1 is MNHEY and CDR2 is SVGEGT in the germline V gene. V was cut by 6 bases and J by 7 bases, with 12 bases left in between. CDR3 size: 12 residues. This clonotype has a handful of counts. Its antigen is unidentified. It was template switching that added a universal primer site, and there were unique molecular identifiers on the cDNA. Via MiXCR, TCRdb re-called the 5' RACE reads, giving one row per CDR3 protein. Among hundreds of thousands of distinct CDR3 sequences listed, 15% to 20% were seen once. The data also belong to a second study, concerning T cells expressing NK-cell markers. That report notes: Repertoires of TCR beta were obtained from T cells sorted as CD3+CD56+NKG2C+, CD3+CD56+NKG2C- and CD3+CD56-NKG2C+.

V and J are TRBV6-2 or TRBV6-3 and TRBJ1-1, with TRBD1 as a possible D gene (5 bases). The sequence was collected from a woman aged 18-35 years in good health. Sequenced material: PBMCs. CDR3 region: CASSPSGGEAFF. Written as DNA, the CDR3 is TGTGCCAGCAGCCCCTCCGGGGGTGAAGCTTTCTTT.